The present T cell receptor beta chain was sequenced within a study of cytomegalovirus exposure and HLA in healthy donors. Findings and limits, study-wide: Most TCRs appeared rarely, but some public TCRs recurred in many donors. The authors assumed roughly uniform sequencing depth across donors for presence/absence analyses. A later look showed TCR association rates differing by HLA locus, highest for DRB1 and lowest for HLA-C. Sequencing artifact likely explains a cluster of highly shared sequence variants.

Vbeta (60) and Jbeta (13) primers were used in the PCR. Profiled with immunoSEQ multiplex PCR; TCRdb holds only in-frame clones, not every one. Seen here are approximately 170,000 clones, approximately 84% observed once, and the top ten hold over 2%. On this clone: Its target is unknown.

From germline, CDR1 is SGHNT and CDR2 YENEEA. The trim removed 5 bases at V and 3 bases at J, leaving 7 bases unmatched. The CDR3 consists of 16 residues. The V gene is TRBV11-3, the J gene TRBJ2-3, with 11 bases that match TRBD1. Sequenced material: PBMCs. This receptor was identified in a man aged 25 to 40 in good health and CMV-seropositive. CDR3 nucleotides: TGTGCCAGCAGCCCTTTCGGACAGGGGGCAACAGATACGCAGTATTTT. Residues: CASSPFGQGATDTQYF.